This TCR beta chain emerged from a study of T cells in Graves' hyperthyroidism and ophthalmopathy. Regarding the study as a whole: Among clonotypes expanded in thyroid above 0.001, most were also found in blood. Ophthalmopathy, as predicted by the model, came a median about six months after the prediction.

Uncontrolled infection, other autoimmune disease, pregnancy or lactation disqualified patients from enrolment. TCR beta CDR3 regions were amplified from RNA transcripts. The HTBI primer set served for first-round RT-PCR of the TCR CDR3. Via MiXCR, TCRdb re-called the multiplex PCR reads, giving one row per CDR3 protein. The sample has 600,000 to 700,000 distinct CDR3 sequences; roughly 45% are singletons. This CDR3 is 14 amino acids long. V was pared by 5 bases and J by 9 bases, with 9 bases of the junction left unmatched. Turning to this clonotype: Its antigen is undetermined.

This clonotype originated in an adult man with Graves' disease, either hyperthyroidism or ophthalmopathy (not recorded which). The sample taken for sequencing was peripheral blood or thyroid tissue (not recorded which). V is TRBV12-3 or TRBV12-4 and J is TRBJ1-5; TRBD1 matches 8 bases. The CDR3 sequence: CASSTIQGGGPQHF. CDR3 in DNA: TGTGCCAGCAGTACGATACAGGGGGGGGGGCCCCAGCATTTT.